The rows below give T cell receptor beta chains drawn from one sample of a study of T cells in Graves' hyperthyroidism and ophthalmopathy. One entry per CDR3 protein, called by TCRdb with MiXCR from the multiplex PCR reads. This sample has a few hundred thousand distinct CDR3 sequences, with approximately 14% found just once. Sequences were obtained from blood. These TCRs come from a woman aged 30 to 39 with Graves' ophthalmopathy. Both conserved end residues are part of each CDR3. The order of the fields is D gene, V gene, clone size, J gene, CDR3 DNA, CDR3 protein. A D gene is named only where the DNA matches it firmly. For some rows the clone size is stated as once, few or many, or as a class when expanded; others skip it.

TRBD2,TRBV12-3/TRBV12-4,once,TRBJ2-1,TGTGCCAGCAGGTCGCGAGGTAGCGGGGGGAACAATGAGCAGTTCTTC,CASRSRGSGGNNEQFF
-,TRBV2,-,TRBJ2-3,TGTGCCAGCACCCCCCCACCGGGACCGAATAGGGATACGCAGTATTTT,CASTPPPGPNRDTQYF
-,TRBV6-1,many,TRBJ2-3,TGTGCCAGCAGTTATCTCCTACAGGGAAGAGTCACAGATACGCAGTATTTT,CASSYLLQGRVTDTQYF
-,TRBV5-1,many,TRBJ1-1,TGCGCCAGCAGCGAAAGAGGGGGGGCGAACACTGAAGCTTTCTTT,CASSERGGANTEAFF
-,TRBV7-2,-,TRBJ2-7,TGTGCCAGCAGCAAGGGGGGGGGGCGCTCCTACGAGCAGTACTTC,CASSKGGGRSYEQYF
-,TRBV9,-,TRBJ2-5,TGTGCCAGCAGCGTAGGGGATGGTTTGGAGACCCAGTACTTC,CASSVGDGLETQYF
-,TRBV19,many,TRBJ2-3,TGTGCCAGTAGTCCGGGATTGGATACGCAGTATTTT,CASSPGLDTQYF
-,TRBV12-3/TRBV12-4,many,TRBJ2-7,TGTGCCAGCAGTTTGCGCAAATCCTACGAGCAGTACTTC,CASSLRKSYEQYF
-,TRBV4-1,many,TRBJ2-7,TGCGCCAGCAGCCAGCAGGGTTTCGGGAACGAGCAGTACTTC,CASSQQGFGNEQYF
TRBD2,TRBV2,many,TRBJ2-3,TGTGCCAGCAGTGAATCGGGACTAGAGAATCCTCGCACAGATACGCAGTATTTT,CASSESGLENPRTDTQYF
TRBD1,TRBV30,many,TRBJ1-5,TGTGCCTGGAGTGTAGGTCGAGGGGGCGCCTATCAGCCCCAGCATTTT,CAWSVGRGGAYQPQHF
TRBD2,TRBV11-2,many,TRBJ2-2,TGTGCCAGCAGCTCCCGGGGGGGCACCACCGGGGAGCTGTTTTTT,CASSSRGGTTGELFF
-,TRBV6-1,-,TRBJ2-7,TGTGCCAGCAACACAGGGAACTACGAGCAGTACTTC,CASNTGNYEQYF
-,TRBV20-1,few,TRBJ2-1,TGCAGTGCCGCACCCCGCGGGGAGCAGTTCTTC,CSAAPRGEQFF
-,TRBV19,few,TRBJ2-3,TGTGCCAGTACCACCCCCGGGGGCACAGATACGCAGTATTTT,CASTTPGGTDTQYF
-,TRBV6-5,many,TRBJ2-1,TGTGCCAGCAGTTACTCGGAAAGGGGTAGGAATGAGCAGTTCTTC,CASSYSERGRNEQFF
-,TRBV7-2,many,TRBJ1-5,TGTGCCAGCAGCTTTTGGCCGAATAGCAATCAGCCCCAGCATTTT,CASSFWPNSNQPQHF
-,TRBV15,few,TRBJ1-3,TGTGCCACCAGCAGAGGGGACTCTGGAAGCACCATATATTTT,CATSRGDSGSTIYF
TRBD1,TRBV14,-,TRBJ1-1,TGTGCCAGCAGCCAACTCGCCGGGACAGGGGGCTTAAGTATGAACACTGAAGCTTTCTTT,CASSQLAGTGGLSMNTEAFF
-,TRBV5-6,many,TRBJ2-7,TGTGCCAGCAGCACTGGACCGTCTGACGTCTACGAGCAGTACTTC,CASSTGPSDVYEQYF
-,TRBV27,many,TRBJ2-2,TGTGCCAGCAGTTTGGGCGCCGGGTGGCCTGGCTCCGGGGAGCTGTTTTTT,CASSLGAGWPGSGELFF
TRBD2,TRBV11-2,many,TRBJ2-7,TGTGCCAGCAGGGGGACTAGATTAACCTACGAGCAGTACTTC,CASRGTRLTYEQYF